A single sample gave rise to the 6 T cell receptor beta chains below, sequenced in a study of T-cell reconstitution after alpha-beta-depleted transplantation in children. Unique molecular identifiers were incorporated during preparation of the TCRbeta library. Using its own MiXCR run on the PCR reads, TCRdb lists one record per CDR3 protein. Of fewer than 90,000 distinct CDR3 sequences in the sample, 7.3% were seen once. The sequencing used PBMCs from the stem cell graft donor, collected from the stem cell graft. These receptors all stem from a human donor who donated a stem cell graft to a child with acute lymphoblastic leukemia.

This clonotype appeared many times. The chain combines TRBV6-5 with TRBJ2-6; D is undetermined. The CDR3 has 15 residues. The germline gives CDR1 MNHEY, CDR2 SVGAGI. Trimming took off 2 bases at V and 2 bases at J, with 7 bases between the two ends. The CDR3 here is CASSYGAPGANVLTF. The CDR3 coding sequence is TGTGCCAGCAGTTACGGTGCCCCTGGGGCCAACGTCCTGACTTTC.

This clonotype was counted many times. The chain recombines TRBV5-1 with TRBJ1-5, with a tentative D call TRBD1 (5 bases). The CDR3 has 15 amino acids. The V gene's germline CDR1 is SGHRS and CDR2 YFSETQ. With 1 base removed from V and 1 base from J, the gap between germline ends came to 9 bases. CDR3 region: CASSLSPGSNQPQHF. The CDR3, as DNA: TGCGCCAGCAGCTTGAGCCCAGGGAGCAATCAGCCCCAGCATTTT.

The sample holds many counts of this clonotype. The CDR3 reads CATSDHGLAVTDTQYF. CDR3 nucleotide sequence: TGTGCCACCAGTGATCATGGACTAGCGGTCACCGATACGCAGTATTTT. This chain uses TRBV24-1 with TRBJ2-3; TRBD2 matches 10 bases. In germline, CDR1 is KGHDR, CDR2 SFDVKD. The V gene end was trimmed by 3 bases and the J gene end by 6 bases; junction bases not matched to a gene: 8. The CDR3 runs 16 residues.

This clonotype was counted many times. This chain joins TRBV20-1 and TRBJ2-3; 9 bases are shared with TRBD2. The CDR3 covers 14 residues. Losses at the gene ends were 6 bases for V and 2 bases for J; bases not matched to a gene: 6. The germline V gene encodes CDR1 DFQATT and CDR2 SNEGSKA (reference sequence). The CDR3 protein is CSAALAGNTDTQYF. CDR3 bases: TGCAGTGCCGCCCTAGCGGGAAACACAGATACGCAGTATTTT.

This clonotype was observed a handful of times. This chain connects TRBV11-3 to TRBJ2-2; D perhaps matches TRBD1 (7 bases). The V end lost 10 bases, the J end lost 0 bases, and 15 bases lay between the germline ends. CDR3 length: 15 amino acids. Germline V gene data show CDR1 as SGHNT and CDR2 as YENEEA. CDR3 in DNA: TGTGCCAACAGGGGCGGGAAGGCGAACACCGGGGAGCTGTTTTTT. Amino acid sequence: CANRGGKANTGELFF.

CDR3 in amino acids: CASSRSGGSGANVLTF. CDR3 nucleotide sequence: TGCGCCAGCAGCCGATCCGGCGGCTCTGGGGCCAACGTCCTGACTTTC. The V gene is TRBV4-3, the J gene TRBJ2-6; D is unclear. Trimming removed 4 bases at V and 0 bases at J, with 10 bases between. The CDR3 totals 16 residues. Germline values: CDR1 LGHNA, CDR2 YSLEER.